The T cell receptor beta chain described here comes from a study of cytomegalovirus exposure and HLA in healthy donors. The study, taken as a whole, reports: A later look showed TCR association rates differing by HLA locus, highest for DRB1 and lowest for HLA-C. Most TCR beta V segments were productive about 87% or about 30% of the time in an earlier analysis.

For this clone: Its antigen remains unknown.

With 60 Vbeta and 13 Jbeta primers, the PCR was carried out. TCRdb's table, derived via immunoSEQ multiplex PCR, lists solely in-frame clones and lacks some. The repertoire holds roughly 200,000 clones, with 65% to 90% as singletons. The CDR3 extends over 13 amino acids. Deletions cut 1 base from V and 5 bases from J, with 6 bases between. The germline V gene encodes CDR1 MNHNY and CDR2 SVGAGI (reference sequence). This clonotype was obtained from a woman aged 50 to 60 in good health and CMV-seronegative. This chain joins TRBV6-6 and TRBJ1-5, with D unresolved. Sequencing was performed on PBMCs. Here the CDR3 reads CASSYFPDQPQHF. The CDR3 nucleotides read TGTGCCAGCAGTTACTTTCCGGATCAGCCCCAGCATTTT.